This TCR beta chain was captured by sequencing in a study of cytomegalovirus exposure and HLA in healthy donors. Study findings and constraints: TCR beta chains numbering more than 150 were designated cytomegalovirus-associated. There were a few CMV-associated chains whose specificity for CMV antigens was confirmed in vitro.

Notes on this clone: The target antigen is unknown.

Clones were sequenced by immunoSEQ multiplex PCR, and TCRdb holds only the in-frame ones, with some missing. The sample holds over 150,000 clones, 86% seen once. This TCR was sampled from a young man in good health and CMV-seropositive. Sequencing was performed on PBMCs.

CDR3 coding DNA: TGTGCCAGCAGCGTAGACACGGAGCTGTTTTTT. Its translation: CASSVDTELFF. The chain links TRBV7-2 to TRBJ2-2; unclear D gene. The germline V gene has CDR1 SGHTA and CDR2 FQGNSA. CDR3 size: 11 residues. The V end lost 5 bases, the J end lost 10 bases, and 8 bases lay between the germline ends. The variable domain in full, with the rest retrieved from reference TRBV7-2 and TRBJ2-2, is GAGVSQSPSNKVTEKGKDVELRCDPISGHTALYWYRQSLGQGLEFLIYFQGNSAPDKSGLPSDRFSAERTGGSVSTLTIQRTQQEDSAVYLCASSVDTELFFGEGSRLTVL.